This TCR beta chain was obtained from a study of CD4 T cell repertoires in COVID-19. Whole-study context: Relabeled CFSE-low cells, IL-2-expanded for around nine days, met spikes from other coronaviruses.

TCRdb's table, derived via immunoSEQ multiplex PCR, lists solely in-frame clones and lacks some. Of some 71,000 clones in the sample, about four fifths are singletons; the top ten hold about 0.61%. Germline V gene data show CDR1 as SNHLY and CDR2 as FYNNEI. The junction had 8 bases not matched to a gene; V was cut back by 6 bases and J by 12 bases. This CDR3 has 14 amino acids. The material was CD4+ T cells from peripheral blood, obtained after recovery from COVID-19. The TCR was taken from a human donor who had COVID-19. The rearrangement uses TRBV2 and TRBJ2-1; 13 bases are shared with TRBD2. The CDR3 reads CASSGTSGAVGQFF. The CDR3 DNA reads TGTGCCAGCAGCGGGACTAGCGGGGCGGTCGGGCAGTTCTTC.